What follows are 7 T cell receptor beta chains derived from one specimen sequenced in a study of response to subunit inactivated influenza vaccine. TCRdb re-analysed the RT-PCR reads in MiXCR, keeping a single row per CDR3 protein. The profile shows more than 150,000 distinct CDR3 sequences, over 8.5% of them singletons. Sequences were derived from CD8+ T cells sorted from PBMCs, sampled roughly 24 months after vaccination. The receptors here all came from a man aged 50-75 years who received an inactivated influenza vaccine.

This clonotype was seen only a few times. The chain employs TRBV6-6 and TRBJ2-3, with D perhaps assigned TRBD1 or TRBD2 (5 bases each). CDR3 length: 13 residues. The V gene lost 11 bases and the J gene lost 3 bases, with 15 bases spanning the gap. Per the germline V gene, CDR1 is MNHNY and CDR2 is SVGAGI (reference sequence). The CDR3 region is CAGTGTTTDTQYF. CDR3 nucleotide sequence: TGTGCCGGAACCGGGACCACAACAGATACGCAGTATTTT.

In this sample, this clonotype turned up many times. V gene TRBV6-2 or TRBV6-3 combines with J gene TRBJ1-1; D may be TRBD1 (5 bases). CDR3 size: 17 residues. The V gene lost 6 bases and the J gene lost 0 bases, with 20 bases spanning the gap. Germline assignment: CDR1 MNHEY and CDR2 SVGEGT. The CDR3, as DNA: TGTGCCAGCAGCTCTTCGACTGGTGGGGGAATGAACACTGAAGCTTTCTTT. It yields the protein CASSSSTGGGMNTEAFF.

This clonotype occurred a few times. The J gene is TRBJ1-2, the V gene TRBV6-5; the D gene is possibly TRBD1 (5 bases). The CDR3 is 15 residues long. CDR1 is MNHEY and CDR2 is SVGAGI in the germline V gene. Trimming pared 0 bases from V and 2 bases from J, leaving 10 bases between. CDR3 amino acids: CASSYSEGTNYGYTF. The CDR3 bases are TGTGCCAGCAGTTACTCAGAGGGGACCAACTATGGCTACACCTTC.

In this sample, this clonotype turned up a few times. The chain uses TRBV4-1 and TRBJ2-1, with 8 positions matching TRBD2. V dropped 1 base and J dropped 4; count of bases not matched to a gene: 6. The germline gives CDR1 MGHRA, CDR2 YSYEKL. This CDR3 region has 16 residues. The CDR3 nucleotides are TGCGCCAGCAGCCAAGCTGGACTAGCAGGTTACAATGAGCAGTTCTTC. This translates into CASSQAGLAGYNEQFF.

The rearrangement links TRBV2 to TRBJ2-7; a weak D match, TRBD2 (6 bases). Germline CDR1 and CDR2: SNHLY and FYNNEI. Trimming took 4 bases from V and 1 from J, leaving 17 bases between them. The CDR3 runs 16 residues. The CDR3 region is CASSGSRDFFSYEQYF. The CDR3 DNA is TGTGCCAGCAGTGGCTCCCGGGACTTCTTTTCCTACGAGCAGTACTTC.

This clonotype was detected a few times. The chain combines TRBV9 with TRBJ2-7; D is possibly TRBD1 (5 bases). Per germline, CDR1 SGDLS and CDR2 YYNGEE. The V and J ends lost 1 base and 3 bases respectively, with 14 bases between them. The CDR3 sequence is 15 residues long. CDR3 nucleotide sequence: TGTGCCAGCAGCGTATCCACAGGAAGTAGCTACGAGCAGTACTTC. Translated: CASSVSTGSSYEQYF.

This clonotype was counted between two and nine times. The CDR3 sequence: CASSLTGGLDGYTF. DNA of the CDR3: TGTGCCAGCAGTTTAACTGGGGGTTTGGATGGCTACACCTTC. The chain employs TRBV27 and TRBJ1-2, with D tentatively TRBD1 (5 bases). V gave up 2 bases and J gave up 6 bases, with 13 bases separating them. In germline, CDR1 is MNHEY, CDR2 SMNVEV (reference sequence). The CDR3 contains 14 residues.